This TCR beta chain stems from a study of vaccination effects on CD4 cells after COVID-19 (dated by TCRdb to the early 2020s). About the full investigation: The ViraFEST assay stimulated PBMC with viral peptide pools and then used TCR sequencing to identify antigen-specific CD4+ T cell clonotypes by expansion. Post-vaccine samples across the study were collected a median of 72 days after the second dose, with a range of 14 to 241. A few million PBMC per well were cultured with 9 to 10 ug/ml peptides in IMDM containing around 4.6% human AB serum, about 9.6 IU/ml IL-2 and gentamicin. In both COVID-19 convalescent patients and infection-naive vaccine recipients, the study compared SARS-CoV-2 spike-specific CD4+ TCR repertoires from before mRNA vaccination with those from after it. A total of 10 COVID-19 convalescent patients and a handful of SARS-CoV-2-naive healthy vaccine recipients were included in the full study. The Oncomine TCR Beta short-read assay on an Illumina iSeq 100 was used to sequence cultures from other donors in the study. Study-wide findings and limitations: The study was limited by a small number of convalescent patients and lacked early post-infection timepoints. Marked clonal contraction was observed in both infection-induced and vaccine-induced clones at late post-vaccination timepoints, consistent with waning T cell responses. Among healthy vaccine recipients, nearly all vaccine-induced clones were SARS-CoV-2 mono-reactive, and only 1 of 255 was cross-reactive with common cold coronaviruses.

Points on this clone: The antigen this receptor binds is unknown. No qualities accompany the bases; no much larger clone lies one base away.

Library creation used the immunoSEQ multiplex PCR assay. DNA from the cultured, isolated CD4+ T cells was subjected to TCR beta CDR3 sequencing. Per the source publication's procedure: Non-productive TCR sequences were removed and reads were trimmed to the CDR3 region, keeping CDR3s of at least 7 amino acids. The MANAFEST web app was used to pick out antigen-specific clonotypes by comparing their expansion in peptide wells with that in reference cultures. To count as positive, a clone had to show expansion at FDR<0.05 compared with the reference and with all other wells, an odds ratio above 5, and a frequency above 0.1% in two replicate wells. Cross-reactive clonotypes were defined as significantly expanded in SARS-CoV-2 spike wells and in at least one common cold coronavirus spike condition. CDR3 similarity was assessed by Levenshtein distance with the stringdist R package, and unrooted trees were built with ape in R 3.6.1. TCRdb took this table from immuneACCESS and kept in-frame rearrangements with V and J called. Such tables lack part of the clones; where checked against another copy, unresolved V genes explain under half of the gap, and the rest is unexplained. V, J and clone size were drawn from that table, and D and trimming were deduced from the DNA. Counted in this sample were about 66,000 clones; around 79% of them appeared once. The biggest ten clones account for around 2.5% of the sample.

After around ten days of culture, CD4+ T cells were isolated with the EasySep CD4+ T cell isolation kit. Each participant got two doses of an mRNA SARS-CoV-2 vaccine, either BNT162b2 or mRNA-1273. Healthy vaccine recipients had no prior SARS-CoV-2 infection, confirmed by negative nucleocapsid antibodies before and after vaccination. On days 3 and 7, half of the culture medium was replaced with fresh IL-2-containing medium. Unless otherwise noted, each peptide stimulation condition was cultured in triplicate wells. PBMC were separated from whole blood using Ficoll-Paque Plus gradient centrifugation and were then either cryopreserved at -140C or used fresh. The QIAamp micro DNA kit was used to extract genomic DNA from the cultured CD4+ T cells. There are 15 amino acids in the CDR3, from cysteine to phenylalanine inclusive. The retained sequence is limited to the CDR3, 45 bases, with the frame set at the first base. CDR1 SGHVS and CDR2 FNYEAQ were looked up in the germline V gene. Trimming accounts for 10 bases at V and 8 bases at J, while the number of junction bases matched to no gene is 12.

The receptor was derived from a human donor who received a COVID-19 vaccine. The sample consisted of CD4+ T cells from PBMCs cultured without peptide, taken after COVID-19 vaccination. The chain couples TRBV7-6 to TRBJ1-4; TRBD1 aligns with 11 central bases. The nucleotide sequence reads as follows: TGTGCCACCGGCTTTCCCGGGACAGGGGGGGAAAAACTGTTTTTT. Its translation reads: CATGFPGTGGEKLFF.